The 28 T cell receptor beta chains listed next were all sequenced from one sample in a study of CD8+ T cells in alopecia areata. Collected material from alopecia areata patients comprised lesional scalp punch biopsies and peripheral blood. Following RNA extraction, reverse transcription yielded cDNA that acted as the sequencing template. Sequencing was performed with immunoSEQ multiplex PCR; in TCRdb, only in-frame clones are kept and a portion is missing. The data show just under 7,500 clones, with 64% seen just once and about 17% held by the top ten. The sample was skin, taken at week 0. Receptors originate from a human donor with alopecia areata.

About this clone itself: It is unclear where the CDR3 begins or ends on the DNA, so no DNA is shown, and the CDR3 is as TCRdb lists it. The rearrangement links TRBV5-1 to TRBJ1-1. Inclusive of both ends, the CDR3 amounts to 14 amino acids. Germline V gene data show CDR1 as SGHRS and CDR2 as YFSETQ. This CDR3 is CASSPQYFGTEAFF.

This clone was counted a few times. The chain carries TRBV7-3 and TRBJ2-1; 7 bases map to TRBD1. With V trimmed by 3 bases and J by 3 bases, 8 bases remained unmatched. The germline V gene encodes CDR1 SGHTA and CDR2 FQGTGA. CDR3 length equals 16 residues. CDR3 coding DNA: TGTGCCAGCAGCTTTGAGGGGGCATCGGGCTACAATGAGCAGTTCTTC. Translating it yields CASSFEGASGYNEQFF.

The chain has TRBV7-9 and TRBJ2-3; 12 bases match TRBD2. The CDR3 extends over 19 amino acids. From germline, CDR1 is SEHNR and CDR2 FQNEAQ (reference sequence). After removal of 8 bases from V and 4 bases from J, the junction contained 19 bases not matched to a gene. The CDR3 is CASGGTALASGRASDTQYF. DNA for the CDR3: TGTGCCAGCGGAGGGACCGCCTTGGCTAGCGGGAGGGCCTCAGATACGCAGTATTTT.

This chain links TRBV4-1 with TRBJ2-1; TRBD1 aligns across 9 bases. The CDR3 runs 16 residues. The junction had 7 bases not matched to a gene; V was cut back by 2 bases and J by 5 bases. The germline gives CDR1 MGHRA, CDR2 YSYEKL. CDR3 sequence: CASSQSQGASNNEQFF. The DNA of the CDR3 is TGCGCCAGCAGCCAATCACAGGGGGCTTCTAACAATGAGCAGTTCTTC.

The J gene is TRBJ2-7, the V gene TRBV21-1. TRBV21-1 has pseudogene status. This CDR3 region has 19 residues. The chain's CDR3 is CASSNSGAHAAPEPYEQYF. CDR3 nucleotides: TGTGCCAGCAGCAATTCGGGCGCCCATGCCGCTCCGGAGCCCTACGAGCAGTACTTC.

This clone is labeled medium-sized. The chain has TRBV5-4 and TRBJ2-7; no reliable D call. Germline lookup yields CDR1 SGHNT and CDR2 YYREEE (reference sequence). The CDR3 contains 14 residues. Trimming shortened V by 0 bases and J by 6 bases, and 13 bases separated the two germline ends. DNA for the CDR3: TGTGCCAGCAGCTTGGACGCTGCGACCGTCGAGCAGTACTTC. Protein product: CASSLDAATVEQYF.

A note on this clone: A junction boundary mismatches the germline segment, possibly from a read error. This specimen includes other DNA sequences encoding the same CDR3. V and J are TRBV7-2 and TRBJ2-1, with a weak D call TRBD2 (6 bases). This CDR3 comprises 15 residues. Germline values: CDR1 SGHTA, CDR2 FQGNSA. CDR3 DNA sequence: TGCGCCAGCAGCTTAGTATCGGGGGACTACAATGAGCAGTTCTTC. Its protein is CASSLVSGDYNEQFF.

This chain links TRBV4-1 with TRBJ2-5, with a tentative D call TRBD1 (6 bases). The CDR3 has 16 amino acids. The V end lost 0 bases, the J end lost 6 bases, and 17 bases lay between the germline ends. Germline loops: CDR1 MGHRA, CDR2 YSYEKL. The CDR3 protein is CASSQEGAQGLKTQYF. For the CDR3, the DNA is TGCGCCAGCAGCCAAGAAGGCGCGCAGGGGCTAAAGACCCAGTACTTC.

The chain links TRBV2 to TRBJ2-7, with D tentatively TRBD2 (6 bases). The CDR3 runs 13 residues. The germline V gene encodes CDR1 SNHLY and CDR2 FYNNEI. Trimming took 5 bases from V and 6 from J, leaving 14 bases between them. CDR3 protein: CASSRGYGGEQYF. CDR3 sequence (DNA): TGTGCCAGCAGTAGAGGTTACGGGGGCGAGCAGTACTTC.

The chain uses TRBV5-6 and TRBJ2-7; 8 bases align to TRBD1. Germline trimming cut 4 bases from V and 0 bases from J; bases unmatched to any gene: 15. This CDR3 spans 18 amino acids. CDR1 and CDR2 (germline): SGHDT, YYEEEE. CDR3 bases: TGTGCCAGCAGCCCCGAGGGACAGGCCTACCAAAGCTCCTACGAGCAGTACTTC. It codes for CASSPEGQAYQSSYEQYF.

By its share, this clone is medium-sized. The rearrangement joins TRBV9 to TRBJ2-3; tentatively, D is TRBD2 (6 bases). The CDR3 has 17 residues. The ends were cut back, 3 bases at V and 5 bases at J, with 22 bases in the middle. The germline CDR1 and CDR2 sequences are SGDLS and YYNGEE. The CDR3 here is CASSAASLAHPIDTQYF. The CDR3 region has the DNA TGTGCCAGCAGCGCCGCCTCGCTAGCGCATCCAATAGATACGCAGTATTTT.

The chain combines TRBV23-1 with TRBJ2-1; D is ambiguous. TRBV23-1 is an ORF; its function is uncertain. V shed 3 bases and J shed 7 bases, with 13 bases lying between them. The CDR3 contains 14 residues. The DNA for the CDR3 is TGCGCCAGCAGTCACCGGCCTCACAGAAATGAGCAGTTCTTC. The encoded protein is CASSHRPHRNEQFF.

CDR3 sequence: CASSTETFHRGTEAFF. The CDR3, as DNA: TGTGCCAGTAGTACGGAAACTTTTCACAGGGGCACTGAAGCTTTCTTT. J is TRBJ1-1 and V is TRBV19; 7 nucleotides agree with TRBD1. From germline, CDR1 is LNHDA and CDR2 SQIVND (reference sequence). V lost 4 bases to trimming and J lost 4 bases; unmatched junction nucleotides: 12. The CDR3 is made up of 16 amino acids.

The CDR3 DNA is TGCAGTGCTCGACAGGCCTACGAGCAGTACTTC. This encodes CSARQAYEQYF. The rearrangement joins TRBV20-1 to TRBJ2-5, with a tentative D call TRBD1 (6 bases). The J call may be in error: the DNA end matches TRBJ2-7 better. The CDR3 has 11 amino acids. Germline V CDR1 and CDR2: DFQATT, SNEGSKA (reference sequence).

V usage is TRBV2 and J usage is TRBJ2-7; 8 nucleotides agree with TRBD1. The germline CDR1 and CDR2 sequences are SNHLY and FYNNEI. The trim removed 6 bases at V and 6 bases at J, leaving 7 bases unmatched. The CDR3 loop spans 13 amino acids. The CDR3 DNA reads as TGTGCCAGCAGAGTAGACAGGGGAAGCGAGCAGTACTTC. Protein product: CASRVDRGSEQYF.

The CDR3 loop is CASSEDVVRDFYNEQFF. DNA for the CDR3: TGTGCCAGCAGTGAAGATGTAGTGAGAGATTTCTACAATGAGCAGTTCTTC. The gene calls are TRBV6-1 and TRBJ2-1; D uncertain. The CDR3 covers 17 residues. Trimming removed 1 base from V and 3 bases from J, with 16 bases in between. Germline V CDR1 and CDR2: MNHNS, SASEGT.

The rearrangement links TRBV5-1 to TRBJ1-6; 9 positions match TRBD1. CDR3 size: 14 residues. J lost 7 bases, V lost 4 bases, and 3 bases had no gene match. Germline V gives CDR1 SGHRS, CDR2 YFSETQ. The CDR3 sequence: CASSGGQGNSPLHF. The CDR3 DNA reads TGCGCCAGCAGCGGGGGACAGGGAAATTCACCCCTCCACTTT.

The rearrangement joins TRBV7-3 to TRBJ2-2; no firm D call. CDR1 is SGHTA and CDR2 is FQGTGA in the germline V gene. V was pared by 5 bases and J by 1 base, with 5 bases between. The CDR3 is 13 residues long. CDR3 in amino acids: CASSPVNTGELFF. CDR3 nucleotide sequence: TGTGCCAGCAGCCCCGTGAACACCGGGGAGCTGTTTTTT.

This chain uses TRBV11-3 with TRBJ2-3, with 10 bases lining up with TRBD2. The V gene end was trimmed by 3 bases and the J gene end by 5 bases; junction bases not matched to a gene: 14. Germline CDR1 SGHNT, CDR2 YENEEA. The CDR3 runs 18 residues. The CDR3 nucleotides are TGTGCCAGCAGCTTTTTTCCTAGGATAGCGGGGGGTAAAGATACGCAGTATTTT. Translating it yields CASSFFPRIAGGKDTQYF.

This sequence joins TRBV18 and TRBJ2-3; the D is unclear. The CDR3 extends over 13 amino acids. Germline CDR1 KGHSH, CDR2 LQKENI. V was trimmed by 3 bases and J by 3 bases, leaving 7 bases between them. The CDR3 coding sequence is TGTGCCAGCTCACCTCTTTTAACAGATACGCAGTATTTT. It yields the protein CASSPLLTDTQYF.

The chain is built from TRBV4-1 and TRBJ2-4; 9 nucleotides agree with TRBD2. Germline V gene sequence: CDR1 MGHRA, CDR2 YSYEKL. J was trimmed by 7 bases and V by 0 bases; bases with no gene match: 4. The CDR3 has 15 amino acids. In DNA, the CDR3 is TGCGCCAGCAGCCAAGATAGACTAGCGGTTAACATTCAGTACTTC. Its protein is CASSQDRLAVNIQYF.

The rearrangement uses TRBV27 and TRBJ2-7, with a weak D call TRBD1 (5 bases). CDR3 size: 14 residues. Trimming removed 5 bases at V and 1 base at J, with 12 bases between. Germline-derived CDR1 and CDR2 are MNHEY and SMNVEV (reference sequence). The CDR3 region is CASSRGRASYEQYF. The CDR3 DNA reads as TGTGCCAGCAGTAGAGGCAGGGCTTCCTACGAGCAGTACTTC.

This clone was counted a few times. This chain uses TRBV10-3 with TRBJ1-2, with 8 bases aligning to TRBD1. The junction had 4 bases not matched to a gene; V was cut back by 1 base and J by 6 bases. From germline, CDR1 is ENHRY and CDR2 SYGVKD. The CDR3 extends over 14 amino acids. CDR3 loop: CAISEYGTGDGYTF. DNA of the CDR3: TGTGCCATCAGTGAGTACGGGACAGGAGATGGCTACACCTTC.

This clone has just a few counts. V usage is TRBV5-4 and J usage is TRBJ1-6; possibly TRBD1 for D (6 bases). Germline CDR1 and CDR2: SGHNT and YYREEE (reference sequence). This CDR3 is 15 amino acids long. Trimming removed 0 bases at V and 4 bases at J, with 8 bases between. CDR3 DNA: TGTGCCAGCAGCTTGGCAGGGGTGTATAATTCACCCCTCCACTTT. This encodes CASSLAGVYNSPLHF.

The rearrangement joins TRBV7-2 to TRBJ2-5, with TRBD2 as a possible D gene (5 bases). The end of the DNA aligns better with TRBJ2-7, so the J call may be wrong. The CDR3 has 13 residues. CDR1 is SGHTA and CDR2 is FQGNSA in the germline V gene. DNA of the CDR3: TGTGCCAGCAGCTTAGCTGAGGGCTACGAGCAGTACTTC. Protein sequence: CASSLAEGYEQYF.

This clone has more than one count but fewer than ten. The rearrangement links TRBV7-6 to TRBJ2-7, with 10 bases matching TRBD2. Germline V CDR1 and CDR2: SGHVS, FNYEAQ. V shed 4 bases, J shed 2 bases, and the junction held 5 bases outside the gene matches. The CDR3 is 15 amino acids. The CDR3, as DNA: TGTGCCAGCAGCTCGTCTAGCGGGGGAACCTACGAGCAGTACTTC. The encoded protein is CASSSSSGGTYEQYF.

There are a few counts of this clone. CDR3 amino acids: CASSLRVPYEQYF. As DNA, the CDR3 is TGTGCCAGCAGCTTGAGGGTCCCCTACGAGCAGTACTTC. This rearrangement joins TRBV5-5 to TRBJ2-7; D ambiguous. The ends were cut back, 1 base at V and 2 bases at J, with 7 bases in the middle. This CDR3 is built from 13 residues. Germline assignment: CDR1 SGHKS and CDR2 YYEKEE (reference sequence).

By share, this clone counts as large. The CDR3 DNA sequence: TGTGCCAGCAGTGTGACCGAGTCGGCGCAGTATTTT. This gives the protein CASSVTESAQYF. This chain connects TRBV2 to TRBJ2-3; D gene ambiguous. V lost 4 bases to trimming and J lost 10 bases, with 12 bases between them. This CDR3 is built from 12 residues. Germline-derived CDR1 and CDR2 are SNHLY and FYNNEI.